A selection of T cell receptor beta chains follows, all from one sample in a study of technical replicates of blood from a handful of donors. Method: immunoSEQ multiplex PCR; TCRdb's copy keeps in-frame clones and lacks some. The repertoire holds tens of thousands of clones, under 97% seen once, with 0.36% in the top ten. Sequencing input: T cells isolated from PBMCs. The receptors here all came from a human donor in good health. Each CDR3 is given with its conserved first and last residue. D genes are given only for firm matches.

J,D,V,length,DNA,CDR3
TRBJ1-3,-,TRBV10-3,13,TGTGCCGTCTATATCAGGGCTGGAAACACCATATATTTT,CAVYIRAGNTIYF
TRBJ2-3,TRBD2,TRBV5-1,15,TGCGCCAGCAGCCCTAGCGGGAGGAACACAGATACGCAGTATTTT,CASSPSGRNTDTQYF
TRBJ2-7,TRBD1,TRBV25-1,15,TGTGCCAGCAGTGAATCGCGACAGGGGCCCTACGAGCAGTACTTC,CASSESRQGPYEQYF
TRBJ1-1,-,TRBV28,14,TGTGCCAGCAGTTTTTATTCAGCTGCGGTTGGGGCTTTCTTT,CASSFYSAAVGAFF
TRBJ1-2,-,TRBV7-9,12,TGTGCCAGCAGCTTGGGGGGAGGGGGCTACACCTTC,CASSLGGGGYTF
TRBJ2-7,TRBD2,TRBV4-1,15,TGCGCCAGCAGCCCTGGACTAGCGGAGGCCTACGAGCAGTACTTC,CASSPGLAEAYEQYF
TRBJ1-1,-,TRBV9,14,TGTGCCAGCAGCCAAACAGGGATGCACACTGAAGCTTTCTTT,CASSQTGMHTEAFF
TRBJ2-7,TRBD2,TRBV6-5,16,TGTGCCAGCAGTTACTCGTCAAGCGGGAGGGGGAACGAGCAGTACTTC,CASSYSSSGRGNEQYF
TRBJ2-7,-,TRBV5-1,14,TGCGCCAGCAGCCGGGGTAGGGAGGTCGACGAGCAGTACTTC,CASSRGREVDEQYF
TRBJ2-7,-,TRBV11-2,15,TGTGCCAGCAGCTTAGAGTTGGCGGGGATGCTCGAGCAGTACTTC,CASSLELAGMLEQYF